These 7 T cell receptor beta chains originate from one sample sequenced in a study of cytomegalovirus exposure and HLA in healthy donors. Amplification used 60 Vbeta primers and 13 Jbeta primers. Profiled with immunoSEQ multiplex PCR; TCRdb holds only in-frame clones, not every one. The table lists approximately 120,000 clones, roughly 79% of them singletons. The sample was PBMCs. The receptor source for this set is a woman between 45 and 60 years old in good health and CMV-seropositive.

The genes are TRBV13 and TRBJ1-1; 8 bases are shared with TRBD1. This CDR3 is built from 15 residues. CDR1 is PRHDT and CDR2 is FYEKMQ in the germline V gene (reference sequence). With V trimmed by 5 bases and J by 12 bases, 17 bases remained unmatched. The CDR3 nucleotides read TGTGCCAGCAGCCGACCAACCACAGGGGGTAAAGAAACTTTCTTT. Protein: CASSRPTTGGKETFF.

The chain joins TRBV6-6 to TRBJ2-6; TRBD1 might be the D (7 bases). Per the germline V gene, CDR1 is MNHNY and CDR2 is SVGAGI (reference sequence). The CDR3 totals 15 residues. V was pared by 6 bases and J by 3 bases, with 12 bases between. In DNA form, the CDR3 reads TGTGCCAGCAGGACAGGGAGGAGTGGGGCCAACGTCCTGACTTTC. It translates to CASRTGRSGANVLTF.

This sequence joins TRBV5-1 and TRBJ2-1; 8 bases fit TRBD2. Germline V gene data show CDR1 as SGHRS and CDR2 as YFSETQ. The V gene end was trimmed by 5 bases and the J gene end by 6 bases; junction bases not matched to a gene: 10. This CDR3 spans 15 amino acids. CDR3 in DNA: TGCGCCAGCAGTCCTCCGGGACTAGTAGGCAATGAGCAGTTCTTC. This sequence encodes CASSPPGLVGNEQFF. The full variable domain, completed using reference TRBV5-1 and TRBJ2-1, is KAGVTQTPRYLIKTRGQQVTLSCSPISGHRSVSWYQQTPGQGLQFLFEYFSETQRNKGNFPGRFSGRQFSNSRSEMNVSTLELGDSALYLCASSPPGLVGNEQFFGPGTRLTVL.

V and J are TRBV7-9 and TRBJ2-5; 9 bases agree with TRBD1. Unmatched junction bases numbered 6, after V lost 4 bases and J lost 3 bases. Germline lookup yields CDR1 SEHNR and CDR2 FQNEAQ (reference sequence). This CDR3 has 15 residues. The CDR3 DNA reads as TGTGCCAGCAGCTATTGGGACAGGGCCGAAGAGACCCAGTACTTC. It yields the protein CASSYWDRAEETQYF.

The table lists this clone with a count of one. The chain has TRBV18 and TRBJ2-7, with 8 bases fitting TRBD2. CDR1 is KGHSH and CDR2 is LQKENI in the germline V gene. J gave up 2 bases and V 5 bases, and 2 bases lay outside the gene matches. The CDR3 extends over 13 amino acids. CDR3 amino acids: CASSTSGAYEQYF. In DNA form, the CDR3 reads TGTGCCAGCTCAACTAGCGGAGCCTACGAGCAGTACTTC. Based on the CDR3 plus reference TRBV18 and TRBJ2-7, the full variable domain is NAGVMQNPRHLVRRRGQEARLRCSPMKGHSHVYWYRQLPEEGLKFMVYLQKENIIDESGMPKERFSAEFPKEGPSILRIQQVVRGDSAAYFCASSTSGAYEQYFGPGTRLTVT.

V gene TRBV6-5 combines with J gene TRBJ2-4; TRBD1 agrees at 9 bases. V dropped 6 bases and J dropped 3; count of bases not matched to a gene: 3. The CDR3 runs 14 residues. CDR1 and CDR2 from the germline V gene are MNHEY and SVGAGI. DNA of the CDR3: TGTGCCAGCAGAGAGGACAGGGGCAAAAACATTCAGTACTTC. This translates into CASREDRGKNIQYF.

This clone turned up a few times. Germline is not matched at one junction end, which may reflect a read error. J is TRBJ2-6 and V is TRBV18; 8 bases are a match to TRBD1. CDR1 and CDR2 (germline): KGHSH, LQKENI. CDR3 length equals 18 residues. The CDR3 DNA reads as TGTGCCAGCTCACCACGAACAGGGGGAGGTTCTGGGGCCAACGGCCTGACTTTC. It is translated as CASSPRTGGGSGANGLTF.